This T cell receptor beta chain came from a study of human T cells and chemical hapten exposure. Regarding the study as a whole: The study found expanded TCRs formed significantly more large CDR3 similarity clusters than controls. DPC sensitization left the count of TCRs above 1 in 1000 unchanged.

For the library, individual cDNA molecules each received unique molecular identifiers. Authors' analysis steps: Sample TCR totals centred on a median of about 100,000, ranging about 20,000 to 690,600. TCRdb used MiXCR to reprocess the RACE reads, holding one entry per CDR3 protein. The V and J calls come from TCRdb's annotation, not from the publication. The sample contains around 71,000 distinct CDR3 sequences, 9.8% of which appear only once. Germline V CDR1 and CDR2: LGHDT, YNNKEL (reference sequence). CDR3 size: 15 residues. V lost 1 base to trimming and J lost 4 bases, with 12 bases between them. The sample's time point: patch test 1, 2 weeks after DPC sensitization. The treatment denotes: therapeutic diphenylcyclopropenone sensitization with weekly scalp DPC. This clonotype was counted ten times or more. Its antigen is unidentified.

This chain links TRBV3-1 with TRBJ2-3; maybe TRBD2 (7 bases). The TCR was taken from a woman aged 35 to 49 with alopecia areata. Some clones in this sample may be carry-over from other donors' samples. The specimen was whole blood, collected in connection with sensitization to the hapten diphenylcyclopropenone (DPC). Here the CDR3 reads CASSQGGGAADTQYF. CDR3 bases: TGTGCCAGCAGCCAAGGAGGGGGGGCCGCAGATACGCAGTATTTT.